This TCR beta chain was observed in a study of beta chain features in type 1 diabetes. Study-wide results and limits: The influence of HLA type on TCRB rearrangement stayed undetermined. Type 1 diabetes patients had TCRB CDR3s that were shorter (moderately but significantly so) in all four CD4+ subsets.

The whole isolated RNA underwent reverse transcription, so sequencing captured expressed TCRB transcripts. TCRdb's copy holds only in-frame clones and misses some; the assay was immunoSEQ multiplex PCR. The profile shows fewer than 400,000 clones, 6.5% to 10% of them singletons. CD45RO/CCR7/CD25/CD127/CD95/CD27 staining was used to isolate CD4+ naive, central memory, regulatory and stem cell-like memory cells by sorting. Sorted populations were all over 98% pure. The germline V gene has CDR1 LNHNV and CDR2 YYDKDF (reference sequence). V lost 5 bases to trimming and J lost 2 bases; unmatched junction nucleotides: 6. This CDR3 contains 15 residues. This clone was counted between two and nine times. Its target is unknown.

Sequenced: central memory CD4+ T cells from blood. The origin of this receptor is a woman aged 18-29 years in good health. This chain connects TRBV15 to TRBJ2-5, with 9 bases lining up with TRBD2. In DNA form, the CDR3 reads TGTGCCACCAGCGTAGTGACTAGCGGACAAGAGACCCAGTACTTC. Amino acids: CATSVVTSGQETQYF. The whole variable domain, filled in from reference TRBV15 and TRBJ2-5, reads DAMVIQNPRYQVTQFGKPVTLSCSQTLNHNVMYWYQQKSSQAPKLLFHYYDKDFNNEADTPDNFQSRRPNTSFCFLDIRSPGLGDTAMYLCATSVVTSGQETQYFGPGTRLLVL.